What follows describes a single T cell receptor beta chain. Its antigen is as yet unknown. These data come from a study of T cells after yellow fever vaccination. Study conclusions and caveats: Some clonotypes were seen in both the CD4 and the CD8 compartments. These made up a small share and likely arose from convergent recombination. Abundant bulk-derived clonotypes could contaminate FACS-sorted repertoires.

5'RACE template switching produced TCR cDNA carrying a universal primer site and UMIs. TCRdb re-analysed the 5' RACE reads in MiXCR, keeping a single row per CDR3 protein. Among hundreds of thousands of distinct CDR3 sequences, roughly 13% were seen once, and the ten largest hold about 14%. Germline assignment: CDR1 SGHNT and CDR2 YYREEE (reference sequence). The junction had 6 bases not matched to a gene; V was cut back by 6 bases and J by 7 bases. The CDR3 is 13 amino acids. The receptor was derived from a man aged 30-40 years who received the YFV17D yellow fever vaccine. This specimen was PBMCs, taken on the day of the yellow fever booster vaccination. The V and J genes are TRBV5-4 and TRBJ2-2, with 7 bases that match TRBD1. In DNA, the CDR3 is TGTGCCAGCACCTACCAGGGGGTCGGGGAGCTGTTTTTT. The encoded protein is CASTYQGVGELFF. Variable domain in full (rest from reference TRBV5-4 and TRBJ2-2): ETGVTQSPTHLIKTRGQQVTLRCSSQSGHNTVSWYQQALGQGPQFIFQYYREEENGRGNFPPRFSGLQFPNYSSELNVNALELDDSALYLCASTYQGVGELFFGEGSRLTVL.